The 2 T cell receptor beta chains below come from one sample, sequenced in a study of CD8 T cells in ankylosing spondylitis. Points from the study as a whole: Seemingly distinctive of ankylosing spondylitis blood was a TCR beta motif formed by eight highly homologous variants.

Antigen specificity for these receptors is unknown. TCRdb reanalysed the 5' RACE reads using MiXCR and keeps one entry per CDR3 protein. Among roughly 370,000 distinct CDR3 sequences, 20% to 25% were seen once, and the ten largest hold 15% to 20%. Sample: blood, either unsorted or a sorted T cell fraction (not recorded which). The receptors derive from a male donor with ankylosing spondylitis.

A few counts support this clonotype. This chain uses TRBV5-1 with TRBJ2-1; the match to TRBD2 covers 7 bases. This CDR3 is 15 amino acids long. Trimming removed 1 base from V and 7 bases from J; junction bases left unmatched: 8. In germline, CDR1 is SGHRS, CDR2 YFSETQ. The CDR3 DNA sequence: TGCGCCAGCAGCTTGTCGGGGGGAGTGGTAAATGAGCAGTTCTTC. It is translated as CASSLSGGVVNEQFF. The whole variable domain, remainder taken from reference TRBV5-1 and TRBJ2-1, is KAGVTQTPRYLIKTRGQQVTLSCSPISGHRSVSWYQQTPGQGLQFLFEYFSETQRNKGNFPGRFSGRQFSNSRSEMNVSTLELGDSALYLCASSLSGGVVNEQFFGPGTRLTVL.

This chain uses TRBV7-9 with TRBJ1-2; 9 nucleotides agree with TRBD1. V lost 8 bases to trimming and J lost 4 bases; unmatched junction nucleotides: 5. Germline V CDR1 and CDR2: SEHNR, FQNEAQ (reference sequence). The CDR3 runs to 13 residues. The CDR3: CASRRDRAYGYTF. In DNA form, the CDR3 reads TGTGCCAGCCGCCGGGACAGGGCCTATGGCTACACCTTC.